Sequencing of this TCR beta chain was carried out in a study of blood T cell repertoires in COVID-19. Whole-study context: PBMCs, B-cell-depleted T cells, or T cells were the source of the cDNA or gDNA that made up the material.

The V end lost 0 bases, the J end lost 14 bases, and 9 bases lay between the germline ends. This CDR3 has 12 residues. Germline V gene data show CDR1 as SGHTS and CDR2 as YDEGEE. Generated by immunoSEQ multiplex PCR, the TCRdb table keeps only in-frame clones and is missing some. The sample consists of 130,000 or so clones, about 89% of them appearing once. The J gene is TRBJ1-6, the V gene TRBV5-8, with unresolved D. This TCR was recovered from a man in his sixties with COVID-19, enrolled during active disease. Sequencing was done on a sample of peripheral blood. This CDR3 is CASSLAGLALHF. Here the CDR3 DNA reads TGTGCCAGCAGCTTGGCAGGTCTGGCCCTCCACTTT. Filled out from reference TRBV5-8 and TRBJ1-6, the complete variable domain reads EAGVTQSPTHLIKTRGQQATLRCSPISGHTSVYWYQQALGLGLQFLLWYDEGEERNRGNFPPRFSGRQFPNYSSELNVNALELEDSALYLCASSLAGLALHFGNGTRLTVT.